This T cell receptor beta chain was retrieved from a study of T-cell memory formation after mild COVID-19. Across the whole study: For the most part, TCR clusters were specific to one donor.

This clonotype was detected only a few times. Via MiXCR, TCRdb re-called the 5' RACE reads, giving one row per CDR3 protein. In the table there are approximately 260,000 distinct CDR3 sequences, more than 15% of which are singletons. Trimming pared 0 bases from V and 6 bases from J, leaving 8 bases between. The germline V gene has CDR1 SQVTM and CDR2 ANQGSEA. The CDR3 spans 12 residues. What was sequenced was PBMCs or a T cell subset sorted from them (not recorded which). V is TRBV29-1 and J is TRBJ1-1, with D unclear. The receptor's source is a man between 18 and 35 years old who had mild COVID-19 (a few samples of this study predate the infection). Cell type and time point are not known. CDR3 sequence reads: CSVEDGGAEAFF. CDR3 DNA sequence: TGCAGCGTTGAAGACGGTGGGGCTGAAGCTTTCTTT.